Presented here are 7 T cell receptor beta chains from one specimen sequenced in a study of shared clonotypes between healthy human individuals. Measured with immunoSEQ multiplex PCR; TCRdb has only the in-frame clones, and not every one. The repertoire has about half a million clones, roughly 77% of them found once; the top ten carry less than 15%. Sequencing used PBMCs. These receptors all come from a middle-aged woman in good health. Some clones in this sample may be carry-over from other donors' samples.

This clone has only one observation. The rearrangement uses TRBV5-1 and TRBJ1-1; no clear D gene. The V gene lost 4 bases and the J gene lost 5 bases, with 15 bases spanning the gap. This CDR3 comprises 14 residues. The germline V gene has CDR1 SGHRS and CDR2 YFSETQ. CDR3 nucleotides: TGCGCCAGCAGCCCCGACGGGGATTGGACTGAAGCTTTCTTT. This codes for CASSPDGDWTEAFF. The full variable domain, with the rest looked up from reference TRBV5-1 and TRBJ1-1, is KAGVTQTPRYLIKTRGQQVTLSCSPISGHRSVSWYQQTPGQGLQFLFEYFSETQRNKGNFPGRFSGRQFSNSRSEMNVSTLELGDSALYLCASSPDGDWTEAFFGQGTRLTVV.

Only a few counts were recorded for this clone. In nucleotides, the CDR3 is TGTGCCAGCAGCGTATGGGTAGATCAGCCCCAGCATTTT. This gives the protein CASSVWVDQPQHF. The J gene is TRBJ1-5, the V gene TRBV9; D ambiguous. Trimming removed 1 base at V and 5 bases at J, with 7 bases between. This CDR3 has 13 amino acids. Germline CDR1 reads SGDLS; CDR2 reads YYNGEE.

V usage is TRBV28 and J usage is TRBJ2-7, with 9 bases that match TRBD2. Trimming cost V 5 bases and J 2 bases; bases outside gene matches: 4. This CDR3 is built from 14 residues. Germline CDR1 is MDHEN and CDR2 is SYDVKM. DNA of the CDR3: TGTGCCAGCAGTAGACTAGCGGTCCCCTACGAGCAGTACTTC. Translating gives CASSRLAVPYEQYF.

The V call is TRBV7-2, the J call TRBJ1-2, with D perhaps TRBD1 (6 bases). The V gene's germline CDR1 is SGHTA and CDR2 FQGNSA. V gave up 9 bases and J gave up 5 bases, with 19 bases separating them. This CDR3 comprises 14 residues. CDR3 residues: CASAGEVGVYGYTF. The DNA of the CDR3 is TGTGCCAGTGCAGGGGAAGTCGGCGTTTATGGCTACACCTTC.

The rearrangement joins TRBV15 to TRBJ2-5; 7 bases align to TRBD1. There are 15 residues in the CDR3. Germline CDR1 LNHNV, CDR2 YYDKDF (reference sequence). The junction had 7 bases not matched to a gene; V was cut back by 4 bases and J by 2 bases. The DNA for the CDR3 is TGTGCCACCAGCACCTTACAGGGGTTGCAAGAGACCCAGTACTTC. Amino acids: CATSTLQGLQETQYF.

This CDR3 reads CASSIAVGGELFF. In DNA form, the CDR3 reads TGTGCCAGTAGTATAGCCGTGGGCGGGGAGCTGTTTTTT. The gene calls are TRBV19 and TRBJ2-2; no reliable D call. The V gene's germline CDR1 is LNHDA and CDR2 SQIVND (reference sequence). V dropped 1 base and J dropped 7 bases, with 7 bases sitting between them. CDR3 size: 13 residues.

This clone was observed once. Different DNA sequences within this sample yield the same CDR3. The DNA for the CDR3 is TGCGCCAGCAGCTTGGGCGTCTACGAGCAGTACTTC. It codes for CASSLGVYEQYF. The chain joins TRBV5-1 to TRBJ2-7; D not resolved. Germline loops: CDR1 SGHRS, CDR2 YFSETQ. V lost 0 bases and J 3 bases, leaving 4 bases between the germline ends. This CDR3 has 12 residues.